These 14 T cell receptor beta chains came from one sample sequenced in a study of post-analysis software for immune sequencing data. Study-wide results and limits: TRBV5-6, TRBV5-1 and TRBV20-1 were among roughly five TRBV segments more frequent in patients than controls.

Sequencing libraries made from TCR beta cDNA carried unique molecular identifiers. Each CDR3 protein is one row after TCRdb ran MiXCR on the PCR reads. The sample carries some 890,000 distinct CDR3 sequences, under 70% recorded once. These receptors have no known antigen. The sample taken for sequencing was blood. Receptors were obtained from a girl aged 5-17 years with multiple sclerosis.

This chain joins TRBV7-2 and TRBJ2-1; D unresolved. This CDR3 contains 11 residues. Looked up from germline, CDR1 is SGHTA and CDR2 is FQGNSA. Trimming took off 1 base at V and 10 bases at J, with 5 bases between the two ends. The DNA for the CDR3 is TGTGCCAGCAGCTTAGAATCCGAGCAGTTCTTC. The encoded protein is CASSLESEQFF. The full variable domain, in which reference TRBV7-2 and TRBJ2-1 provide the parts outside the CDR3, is GAGVSQSPSNKVTEKGKDVELRCDPISGHTALYWYRQSLGQGLEFLIYFQGNSAPDKSGLPSDRFSAERTGGSVSTLTIQRTQQEDSAVYLCASSLESEQFFGPGTRLTVL.

The CDR3 DNA reads TGCGCCAGCAGCCGGGACATGTACAATGAGCAGTTCTTC. Amino acid sequence: CASSRDMYNEQFF. V is TRBV5-1 and J is TRBJ2-1, with D possibly matching TRBD1 (6 bases). V lost 4 bases and J 4 bases, leaving 9 bases between the germline ends. The CDR3 runs 13 residues. The V gene's germline CDR1 is SGHRS and CDR2 YFSETQ.

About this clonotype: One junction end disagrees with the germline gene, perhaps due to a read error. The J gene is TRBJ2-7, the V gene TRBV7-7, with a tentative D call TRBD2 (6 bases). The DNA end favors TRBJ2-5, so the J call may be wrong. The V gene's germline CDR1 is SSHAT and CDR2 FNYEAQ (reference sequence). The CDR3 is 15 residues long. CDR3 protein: CVSSLNPAGRETQYF. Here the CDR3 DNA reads TGTGTCAGCAGCTTGAACCCAGCAGGGAGGGAGACCCAGTACTTC.

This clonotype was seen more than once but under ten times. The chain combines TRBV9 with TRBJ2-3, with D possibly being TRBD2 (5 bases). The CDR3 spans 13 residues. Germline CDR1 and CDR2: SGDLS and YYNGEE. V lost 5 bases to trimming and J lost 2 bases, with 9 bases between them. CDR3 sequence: CASSRDITDTQYF. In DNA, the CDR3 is TGTGCCAGCAGTCGGGATATCACAGATACGCAGTATTTT.

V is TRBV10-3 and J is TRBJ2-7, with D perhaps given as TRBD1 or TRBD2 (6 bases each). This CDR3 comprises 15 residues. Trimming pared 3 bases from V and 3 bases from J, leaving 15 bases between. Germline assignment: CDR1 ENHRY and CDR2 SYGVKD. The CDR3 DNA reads TGTGCCATCAGTGATACAGGGACTCATGGCTACGAGCAGTACTTC. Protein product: CAISDTGTHGYEQYF.

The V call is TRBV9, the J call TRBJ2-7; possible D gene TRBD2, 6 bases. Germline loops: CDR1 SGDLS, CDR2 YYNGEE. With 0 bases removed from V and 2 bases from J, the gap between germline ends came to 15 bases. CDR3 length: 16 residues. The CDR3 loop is CASSVDSTGVAYEQYF. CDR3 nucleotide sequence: TGTGCCAGCAGCGTAGACTCTACGGGGGTCGCCTACGAGCAGTACTTC.

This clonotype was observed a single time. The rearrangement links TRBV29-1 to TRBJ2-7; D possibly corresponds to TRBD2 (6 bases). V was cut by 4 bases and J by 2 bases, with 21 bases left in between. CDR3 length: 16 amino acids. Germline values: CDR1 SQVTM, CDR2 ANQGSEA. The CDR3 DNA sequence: TGCAGCGTTGGTGATCCCCGCGGGACGGTCGCCTACGAGCAGTACTTC. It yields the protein CSVGDPRGTVAYEQYF.

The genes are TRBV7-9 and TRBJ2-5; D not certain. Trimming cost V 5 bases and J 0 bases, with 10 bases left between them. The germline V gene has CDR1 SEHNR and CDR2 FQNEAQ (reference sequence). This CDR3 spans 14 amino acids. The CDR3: CASSHARYQETQYF. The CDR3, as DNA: TGTGCCAGCAGCCACGCCAGGTACCAAGAGACCCAGTACTTC.

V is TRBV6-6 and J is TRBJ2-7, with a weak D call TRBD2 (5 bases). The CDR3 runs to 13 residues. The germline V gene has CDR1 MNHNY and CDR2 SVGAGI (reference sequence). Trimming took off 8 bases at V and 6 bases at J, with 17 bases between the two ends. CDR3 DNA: TGTGCCAGCGCCGCCGCGGGTGGATCCGAGCAGTACTTC. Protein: CASAAAGGSEQYF.

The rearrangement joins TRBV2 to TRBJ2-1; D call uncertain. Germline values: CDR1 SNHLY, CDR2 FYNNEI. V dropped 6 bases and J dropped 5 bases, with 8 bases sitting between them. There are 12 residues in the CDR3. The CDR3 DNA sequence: TGTGCCAGCAGAGCCCTAAACAATGAGCAGTTCTTC. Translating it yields CASRALNNEQFF.

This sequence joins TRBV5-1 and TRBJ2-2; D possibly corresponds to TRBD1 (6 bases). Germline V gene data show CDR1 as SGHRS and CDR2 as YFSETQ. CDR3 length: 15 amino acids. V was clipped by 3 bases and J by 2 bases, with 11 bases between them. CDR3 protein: CASSSRQANTGELFF. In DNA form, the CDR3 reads TGCGCCAGCAGCTCTCGACAGGCAAACACCGGGGAGCTGTTTTTT. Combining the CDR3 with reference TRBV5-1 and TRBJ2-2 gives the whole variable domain KAGVTQTPRYLIKTRGQQVTLSCSPISGHRSVSWYQQTPGQGLQFLFEYFSETQRNKGNFPGRFSGRQFSNSRSEMNVSTLELGDSALYLCASSSRQANTGELFFGEGSRLTVL.

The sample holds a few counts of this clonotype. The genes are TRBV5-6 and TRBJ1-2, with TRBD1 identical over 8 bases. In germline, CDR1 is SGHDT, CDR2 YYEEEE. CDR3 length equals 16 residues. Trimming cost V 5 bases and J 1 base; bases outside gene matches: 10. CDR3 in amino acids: CASRLQGVGFNYGYTF. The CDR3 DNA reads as TGTGCCAGCAGATTACAGGGGGTCGGCTTTAACTATGGCTACACCTTC.

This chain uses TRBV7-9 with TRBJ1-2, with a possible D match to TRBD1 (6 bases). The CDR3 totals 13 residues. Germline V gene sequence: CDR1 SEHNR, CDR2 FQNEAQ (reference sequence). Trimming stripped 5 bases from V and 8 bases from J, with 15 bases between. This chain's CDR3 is CASSPTGPWGYTF. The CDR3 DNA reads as TGTGCCAGCAGCCCGACAGGCCCGTGGGGCTACACCTTC.

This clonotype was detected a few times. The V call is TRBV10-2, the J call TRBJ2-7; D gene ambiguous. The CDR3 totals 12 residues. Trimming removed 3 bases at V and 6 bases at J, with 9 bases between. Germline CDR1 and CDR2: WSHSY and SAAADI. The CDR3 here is CASSDGVREQYF. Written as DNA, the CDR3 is TGCGCCAGCAGTGATGGTGTGCGCGAGCAGTACTTC.